This T cell receptor beta chain was documented in a study of blood T cell repertoires in COVID-19. Study-level information: Collection of acute and convalescent COVID-19 samples took place in the United States, Italy and Spain. The analysed material was cDNA or gDNA that came from T cells, B-cell-depleted T cells, or PBMCs.

The data were produced by immunoSEQ multiplex PCR, yet TCRdb's version contains in-frame clones alone and is incomplete. This repertoire shows 40,000 or so clones, approximately 86% found once; its top ten account for 12%. The germline V gene encodes CDR1 SGHVS and CDR2 FQNEAQ. V was clipped by 5 bases and J by 10 bases, with 11 bases between them. This CDR3 region has 11 residues. Sequenced material: peripheral blood. The chain has TRBV7-8 and TRBJ2-5; D is unclear. The receptor was isolated from a human donor in a cohort sampled during active COVID-19. In nucleotides, the CDR3 is TGTGCCAGCAGCCCTAACAGAATCCAGTACTTC. It specifies CASSPNRIQYF.